The T cell receptor (beta chain) under discussion was sequenced for a study of circulating CD8 cells and anti-PD-1 response in melanoma (TCRdb year 2020). Some background on the complete study: Patients received nivolumab intravenously at 3 mg/kg every 2 weeks. The melanoma cohort had about 13 patients, seven of whom got anti-PD-1 as first-line therapy, while the other six had previously had targeted therapy or immunotherapy. A total of about eleven melanoma patients were included in the TCR repertoire analysis, 4 of them responders and 7 non-responders. On on-treatment samples, PD-1 was detected using a biotinylated anti-human IgG4 antibody. Patients with complete or partial responses were classified as responders; those with stable or progressive disease (RECIST v1.1) as non-responders.

A BD FACSAria II cell sorter was used to sort four subsets, defined by PD-1 and/or TIGIT, from live CD3+CD8+TCRalphabeta+ cells. To characterize how relevant each subset is to anti-PD-1 therapy response, circulating CD8 T cells were sorted into four subsets based on PD-1 and TIGIT expression. For each sorted CD8 T-cell subset, both the TCR alpha and TCR beta chains were sequenced. Peripheral blood was collected before the first anti-PD-1 injection, after two injections and after four injections. Ficoll gradient centrifugation was used to isolate PBMCs immediately. Until use, PBMCs were kept cryopreserved in liquid nitrogen in RPMI containing roughly 20% FCS and around 9% DMSO. After thawing, PBMCs were stained with a viability dye and with antibodies against CD3, CD8alpha, TCRalphabeta, PD-1 and TIGIT. Total RNA was extracted with the RNeasy Kit, and every sample reached a RIN above 7. The sequencer was a NextSeq 500. TCR libraries were prepared from around 14 ng of total RNA with the QIAseq Immune Repertoire RNA Library Kit, Human TCR Panel. Sequencing of the TCR libraries was done on an Illumina NextSeq with a Mid Output V2 kit and asymmetric 261x41 paired-end reads. Each TCR library was diluted to roughly 3.8 nM, pooled, denatured and loaded at about 1 pM. The published analysis was carried out like this. The QIAGEN GeneGlobe Data Analysis Center was used to process TCR FASTQ files, and downstream analysis was done in R 3.5.2. To get clonality, Shannon entropy was normalized by the log of the number of unique productive sequences and the result was subtracted from one. TRA or TRB clonotypes differing in abundance between baseline and M1 were identified within each subset by Fisher exact tests at 5% FDR. Clonotypes with differential abundance were classified as emerging, expanding, contracting or non-expanding/contracting. Repertoire overlap between patients was measured with Morisita's overlap index. Clones were called with MiXCR by TCRdb after fastp trimmed the public reads at Q25, and only in-frame beta chains were retained. Rows are combined by CDR3 protein, so each entry shows the most common genes and DNA. The V and J calls were not made by the authors but by TCRdb's processing. The sample table shows 600 to 850 distinct CDR3 sequences, and around 13% are seen once. The ten biggest clones cover 40% to 50% of the sample.

From the cysteine up to the phenylalanine, the CDR3 has a length of 13 residues. Only the CDR3 region is kept as DNA, spanning 39 bases read in frame from base 1. As encoded in the germline V gene, CDR1 is LGHNA while CDR2 is YSLEER. The study at large found these results: Experiments were generally performed without replicates because of limited material. Tumor material was not accessible, so tumor reactivity was assessed by peptide assays on expanded sorted subsets instead. Repertoires were found to be largely private between subsets, with under 7.5% of TRB clonotypes shared at M1, and the highest sharing was observed between DPOS and TIGIT. The published TCR repertoire comparisons used only baseline and M1 samples from a small cohort with few responders. Diversity was greatest in the DNEG repertoire, PD-1 and DPOS had similar and higher clonality, and TIGIT repertoires had the lowest diversity. Both treatment-naive and previously treated patients were included in the cohort, and this mixing was noted by the authors as something that could influence results.

Compared with the rest of its sample, this clonotype is medium-sized (0.01 to 0.1%). Its antigen is unknown. No base quality values were provided; no much bigger clone lies one nucleotide off. The chain uses TRBV4-3 and TRBJ2-2; a confident D gene designation cannot be given. The sample in question was CD8+ T cells from PBMCs, obtained at baseline or after one month of anti-PD-1 therapy (not recorded which). The TCR originated in a human donor with melanoma. The base sequence is TGCGCAGCTGGAGCGTTGAACACCGGGGAGCTGTTTTTT. Translation gives CAAGALNTGELFF.